The 20 T cell receptor beta chains below were found in one sample sequenced in a study of cytomegalovirus exposure and HLA in healthy donors. PCR employed 60 Vbeta and 13 Jbeta primers. The table came from immunoSEQ multiplex PCR; TCRdb's copy has only in-frame clones and leaves some out. The table lists roughly 150,000 clones, roughly 80% of them singletons. Sequencing was carried out using PBMCs. The receptors were gathered from a woman aged 40 to 50 in good health and CMV-seropositive.

CDR3 amino acids: CASSPDRVSTDTQYF. CDR3 nucleotides: TGTGCCAGCAGCCCCGACAGGGTTAGCACAGATACGCAGTATTTT. This chain links TRBV11-2 with TRBJ2-3, with 7 bases fitting TRBD1. The V and J ends lost 5 bases and 0 bases, in that order; junction bases with no gene match: 5. This CDR3 has 15 residues. Germline lookup yields CDR1 SGHAT and CDR2 FQNNGV.

The chain links TRBV5-6 to TRBJ2-5; 8 bases line up with TRBD2. The germline CDR1 and CDR2 sequences are SGHDT and YYEEEE. The ends lost 0 bases at V and 1 base at J; junction bases unmatched: 2. This CDR3 is 15 amino acids long. The CDR3 protein is CASSLAGRGQETQYF. The CDR3 DNA reads as TGTGCCAGCAGCTTGGCCGGGAGGGGCCAAGAGACCCAGTACTTC.

This clone was counted only a few times. J is TRBJ1-2 and V is TRBV6-5; possible D gene TRBD1, 5 bases. Germline values: CDR1 MNHEY, CDR2 SVGAGI. The V end lost 6 bases, the J end lost 3 bases, and 5 bases lay between the germline ends. This CDR3 has 11 amino acids. CDR3 in amino acids: CASRTDYGYTF. The CDR3 nucleotides read TGTGCCAGCAGGACAGACTATGGCTACACCTTC.

This clone was observed a few times. The gene calls are TRBV4-2 and TRBJ1-2; 7 nucleotides match TRBD1. The trim removed 1 base at V and 3 bases at J, leaving 5 bases unmatched. Germline CDR1 LGHNA, CDR2 YNFKEQ. This CDR3 has 15 amino acids. Here the CDR3 DNA reads TGTGCCAGCAGCCAAGGACAGGGATCCGACTATGGCTACACCTTC. Encoded protein: CASSQGQGSDYGYTF.

J is TRBJ2-1 and V is TRBV10-3, with 7 bases that match TRBD1. This CDR3 has 15 amino acids. CDR1 is ENHRY, CDR2 SYGVKD, per germline. V shed 6 bases, J shed 0 bases, and the junction held 5 bases outside the gene matches. In DNA form, the CDR3 reads TGTGCCATCAGCCCGGGACAGAGCTCCTACAATGAGCAGTTCTTC. Translated: CAISPGQSSYNEQFF.

CDR3: CASSRGDSYNEQFF. For the CDR3, the DNA is TGTGCCAGCAGCCGAGGCGACTCCTACAATGAGCAGTTCTTC. The chain combines TRBV27 with TRBJ2-1, with D unresolved. The germline V gene has CDR1 MNHEY and CDR2 SMNVEV (reference sequence). V was pared by 6 bases and J by 0 bases, with 9 bases between. The length of the CDR3 is 14 residues.

The chain employs TRBV19 and TRBJ1-1; TRBD1 is a possible D gene (6 bases). Between the trimmed V and J ends, which lost 9 bases and 1 base, there was a span of 12 bases. CDR3 size: 13 residues. From germline, CDR1 is LNHDA and CDR2 SQIVND (reference sequence). The CDR3: CASQGHPNTEAFF. For the CDR3, the DNA is TGTGCCAGCCAGGGGCACCCGAACACTGAAGCTTTCTTT.

This clone was observed a handful of times. This chain links TRBV4-1 with TRBJ2-1; possibly TRBD2 for D (7 bases). Germline V gene data show CDR1 as MGHRA and CDR2 as YSYEKL. The CDR3 runs 19 residues. Trimming cost V 1 base and J 4 bases, with 23 bases left between them. CDR3 sequence: CASSQGLRGSRGLYNEQFF. CDR3 bases: TGCGCCAGCAGCCAAGGCCTTAGGGGGTCGCGGGGGCTATACAATGAGCAGTTCTTC.

The chain recombines TRBV6-5 with TRBJ2-7, with TRBD1 matching over 8 bases. CDR3 length: 14 residues. The trim removed 5 bases at V and 0 bases at J, leaving 3 bases unmatched. Germline CDR1 and CDR2: MNHEY and SVGAGI. The CDR3, as DNA: TGTGCCAGCAGTCCCACAGGGGGCTCCTACGAGCAGTACTTC. Amino acid sequence: CASSPTGGSYEQYF.

This CDR3 is CASSLEGPGVGTPQHF. The CDR3 nucleotides read TGTGCCAGCAGCTTAGAGGGGCCAGGGGTAGGGACGCCCCAGCATTTT. The V call is TRBV7-2, the J call TRBJ1-5; D may be TRBD1 (6 bases). Trimming removed 1 base from V and 9 bases from J, with 19 bases in between. The germline V gene has CDR1 SGHTA and CDR2 FQGNSA. The CDR3 has 16 amino acids.

This clone was observed a handful of times. This rearrangement joins TRBV18 to TRBJ2-5; TRBD2 is a possible D gene (5 bases). The ends were cut back, 2 bases at V and 1 base at J, with 5 bases in the middle. CDR3 length: 13 amino acids. The germline gives CDR1 KGHSH, CDR2 LQKENI. The CDR3, as DNA: TGTGCCAGCTCACCAGGGAGCCAAGAGACCCAGTACTTC. Its protein product is CASSPGSQETQYF.

This clone was observed a few times. This sequence joins TRBV6-6 and TRBJ2-7; 10 bases line up with TRBD1. Germline loops: CDR1 MNHNY, CDR2 SVGAGI (reference sequence). The CDR3 covers 16 residues. The V and J ends lost 6 bases and 5 bases, in that order; junction bases with no gene match: 13. The CDR3 coding sequence is TGTGCCAGCAGGTCGACAGGGGGCCATGAATTGGACGAGCAGTACTTC. This encodes CASRSTGGHELDEQYF.

This clone has a handful of counts. This chain links TRBV15 with TRBJ1-5, with a possible D match to TRBD1 (5 bases). The germline V and J ends were trimmed by 0 bases and 6 bases, with 12 bases remaining between them. The CDR3 sequence is 15 residues long. Germline loops: CDR1 LNHNV, CDR2 YYDKDF (reference sequence). CDR3 in amino acids: CATSRDKGAGQPQHF. The CDR3 DNA is TGTGCCACCAGCAGAGATAAAGGGGCAGGTCAGCCCCAGCATTTT.

This rearrangement joins TRBV6-6 to TRBJ2-7; D not certain. Trimming left V 6 bases short and J 2 bases short, with 8 bases between. The V gene's germline CDR1 is MNHNY and CDR2 SVGAGI (reference sequence). CDR3 length: 12 residues. The CDR3 protein is CASSLIPYEQYF. CDR3 nucleotides: TGTGCCAGCAGCCTAATACCCTACGAGCAGTACTTC.

This chain uses TRBV11-2 with TRBJ2-7, with 7 bases matching TRBD2. The CDR3 sequence is 15 residues long. The germline gives CDR1 SGHAT, CDR2 FQNNGV. Trimming removed 0 bases from V and 0 bases from J; junction bases left unmatched: 2. CDR3 protein: CASSLDRGSSYEQYF. CDR3 coding DNA: TGTGCCAGCAGCTTAGATCGCGGGAGCTCCTACGAGCAGTACTTC.

This clone has more than one count but fewer than ten. V is TRBV5-6 and J is TRBJ1-4, with D perhaps matching TRBD1 (5 bases). Germline V gene sequence: CDR1 SGHDT, CDR2 YYEEEE. CDR3 length equals 13 residues. Deletions cut 5 bases from V and 6 bases from J, with 11 bases between. The CDR3 is CASRDNLDEKLFF. The CDR3 nucleotides read TGTGCCAGCAGGGACAACCTTGATGAAAAACTGTTTTTT. Full variable domain (rest looked up from reference TRBV5-6 and TRBJ1-4): DAGVTQSPTHLIKTRGQQVTLRCSPKSGHDTVSWYQQALGQGPQFIFQYYEEEERQRGNFPDRFSGHQFPNYSSELNVNALLLGDSALYLCASRDNLDEKLFFGSGTQLSVL.

The CDR3 sequence: CATMDKKFYNEQFF. The CDR3, as DNA: TGTGCCACTATGGACAAAAAGTTCTACAATGAGCAGTTCTTC. J is TRBJ2-1 and V is TRBV19; the D gene is possibly TRBD1 (5 bases). The CDR3 is made up of 14 amino acids. V dropped 10 bases and J dropped 3 bases, with 16 bases sitting between them. Germline CDR1 and CDR2: LNHDA and SQIVND (reference sequence).

The chain has TRBV18 and TRBJ2-6; D is possibly TRBD2 (6 bases). This CDR3 comprises 15 residues. Germline V gene lookup returns CDR1 KGHSH and CDR2 LQKENI. V lost 4 bases, J lost 4 bases, and 11 bases lay in between. CDR3 coding DNA: TGTGCCAGCTCACAAGCGGGTATGGGGGCCAACGTCCTGACTTTC. Protein sequence: CASSQAGMGANVLTF. Drawing the rest from reference TRBV18 and TRBJ2-6, the complete variable domain is NAGVMQNPRHLVRRRGQEARLRCSPMKGHSHVYWYRQLPEEGLKFMVYLQKENIIDESGMPKERFSAEFPKEGPSILRIQQVVRGDSAAYFCASSQAGMGANVLTFGAGSRLTVL.

The chain combines TRBV11-2 with TRBJ1-1, with 7 bases identical to TRBD1. The CDR3 spans 14 residues. V was pared by 4 bases and J by 6 bases, with 8 bases of the junction left unmatched. From germline, CDR1 is SGHAT and CDR2 FQNNGV. CDR3 sequence: CASSSRQGRAEAFF. CDR3 sequence (DNA): TGTGCCAGCAGCTCACGACAGGGAAGGGCTGAAGCTTTCTTT.

In this sample, this clone turned up once. The V call is TRBV10-3, the J call TRBJ2-7; 13 bases are a match to TRBD2. With 4 bases clipped from V and 3 bases from J, the junction kept 3 bases outside the gene matches. Germline CDR1 ENHRY, CDR2 SYGVKD. This CDR3 region has 15 residues. CDR3 coding DNA: TGTGCCATCAGTGGGACTAGCGGGGGCCTCTACGAGCAGTACTTC. This translates into CAISGTSGGLYEQYF.